This is a list of T cell receptor beta chains from one sample in a study of T cell responses to AZD1222 COVID-19 vaccine. The protocol was immunoSEQ multiplex PCR, while the TCRdb copy is restricted to in-frame clones and leaves out a portion. The repertoire holds 83,000 or so clones, with roughly 82% as singletons. Material: peripheral blood, obtained on day 0 of AZD1222 vaccination. These receptors all stem from an adult in good health. Each CDR3 is given with its conserved first and last residue. The order of the fields is V gene, J gene, clone size, D gene, CDR3 protein. A D gene is named only where the DNA matches it firmly. Size values are once, few and many counts, or a class for expanded clones, and some rows have none.

>TRBV9|TRBJ1-4|NA|NA
CASSVEGSTNEKLFF
>TRBV19|TRBJ1-3|NA|NA
CASSMDSGNTIYF
>TRBV4-3|TRBJ2-7|NA|TRBD2
CASSQGGAGLAGIYEQYF
>TRBV9|TRBJ1-2|NA|NA
CASSVGRGGLYGYTF
>TRBV5-1|TRBJ1-2|NA|TRBD1
CASSLAGQGRDGYTF
>TRBV7-6|TRBJ2-3|NA|TRBD2
CASSDLGTSGIVVTDTQYF
>TRBV12-3/TRBV12-4|TRBJ1-4|NA|NA
CASSAQGVGKLFF
>TRBV2|TRBJ2-1|NA|NA
CASTRAQWDNEQFF
>TRBV2|TRBJ1-3|NA|NA
CASSSNRGSGNTIYF
>TRBV28|TRBJ1-3|NA|NA
CASSLGGHIAGNTIYF
>TRBV24-1|TRBJ2-7|NA|TRBD2
CATSGGLAGVYEQYF
>TRBV7-9|TRBJ1-1|NA|NA
CASSFSQDTEAFF
>TRBV7-2|TRBJ2-5|NA|NA
CASSLGAGSPQETQYF
>TRBV7-2|TRBJ2-5|once|TRBD1
CASRRVSDRAETQYF
>TRBV5-1|TRBJ1-5|once|NA
CASSLVPGENTGQPQHF
>TRBV5-1|TRBJ2-7|NA|NA
CASSLVRDRLYF
>TRBV4-2|TRBJ2-1|once|NA
CASSQALGLEGEQFF
>TRBV18|TRBJ1-1|NA|NA
CASSPNKIDTEAFF
>TRBV4-3|TRBJ2-1|NA|TRBD2
CASGTSGRSNEQFF
>TRBV5-1|TRBJ2-3|NA|NA
CASSRTRGGDTQYF
>TRBV29-1|TRBJ2-3|NA|NA
CSVEGSTDTQYF
>TRBV7-2|TRBJ2-2|NA|TRBD2
CASSPDSGRAVTGELFF
>TRBV4-2|TRBJ1-3|once|NA
CASSQDGDRSPRSGNTIYF
>TRBV13|TRBJ2-7|few|TRBD2
CASSGRLAGTLGEQYF
>TRBV18|TRBJ1-4|NA|NA
CASSLNSATNEKLFF
>TRBV29-1|TRBJ2-1|NA|TRBD2
CSAGTSANEQFF
>TRBV6-5|TRBJ1-6|NA|NA
CASSYSIGGAPLHF
>TRBV10-3|TRBJ1-6|NA|NA
CAISESPGKLNSPLHF
>TRBV9|TRBJ1-1|NA|NA
CASSPDRDTEAFF
>TRBV11-2|TRBJ1-1|NA|NA
CASSLGIGNTEAFF
>TRBV6-5|TRBJ1-4|NA|NA
CASSTNRVSEKLFF
>TRBV4-1|TRBJ2-3|NA|TRBD2
CASSQDPGGNTQYF
>TRBV5-1|TRBJ2-7|NA|NA
CASSLDVPSPHEQYF
>TRBV5-3|TRBJ1-1|NA|TRBD1
CARSFPWTGGTEAFF
>TRBV11-2|TRBJ2-1|NA|NA
CASSRGRGGSYNEQFF
>TRBV18|TRBJ1-3|NA|TRBD1
CASSPQQGAKGNTIYF
>TRBV5-1|TRBJ1-1|NA|NA
CASSLRQGNTEAFF
>TRBV10-3|TRBJ2-7|NA|TRBD2
CAITGGGTGSYEQYF
>TRBV30|TRBJ1-6|NA|TRBD1
CAWSLPDRVDSPLHF
>TRBV7-3|TRBJ2-3|NA|TRBD2
CASSPRVAGVSTDTQYF
>TRBV10-3|TRBJ1-2|NA|NA
CAIRGLGEGYGYTF
>TRBV4-3|TRBJ2-1|NA|NA
CASSQDRVLGGYNEQFF
>TRBV11-3|TRBJ1-1|NA|NA
CASSSGGVNTEAFF
>TRBV3-1/TRBV3-2|TRBJ1-1|NA|NA
CASSQGPGAFF
>TRBV5-1|TRBJ1-1|NA|TRBD1
CASSLADRASTEAFF
>TRBV12-2|TRBJ2-1|NA|NA
CASRTRGPGLASNEQFF
>TRBV14|TRBJ2-1|NA|NA
CASSQATRSEQFF
>TRBV15|TRBJ1-4|NA|NA
CATSRARGGGEKLFF
>TRBV5-6|TRBJ1-1|NA|NA
CASSPWPGDTEAFF
>TRBV4-1|TRBJ2-5|NA|NA
CASSLGRGRETQYF
>TRBV5-1|TRBJ1-3|NA|NA
CASSARSGAVSGNTIYF
>TRBV4-1|TRBJ1-3|NA|NA
CASSQMDRVLGNTIYF
>TRBV20-1|TRBJ2-3|NA|NA
CSASSTPGSTDTQYF
>TRBV4-1|TRBJ2-1|NA|TRBD2
CASSLYSQAGGPQFF
>TRBV7-9|TRBJ1-2|NA|NA
CASSLDSHGYTF
>TRBV15|TRBJ1-6|NA|NA
CATSHSIRGSPLHF
>TRBV6-2/TRBV6-3|TRBJ2-7|few|NA
CASSYSRGSYEQYF
>TRBV7-9|TRBJ1-1|NA|NA
CASSTATGKYTEAFF
>TRBV3-1/TRBV3-2|TRBJ2-3|NA|TRBD2
CASSQDPLAGVRLDTQYF
>TRBV5-1|TRBJ2-2|NA|TRBD2
CASSTGLAGNTGELFF